Following are 3 T cell receptor beta chains from one sample sequenced in a study of T cell responses to AZD1222 COVID-19 vaccine. Sequencing used immunoSEQ multiplex PCR; TCRdb keeps in-frame clones, though not all of them. The table has some 31,000 clones, roughly 92% seen once; the top ten hold 8.1%. Sequencing was performed on peripheral blood, taken on day 0 of AZD1222 vaccination. The receptor set was obtained from an adult in good health.

V gene TRBV5-1 combines with J gene TRBJ1-4; 9 positions match TRBD1. The CDR3 is 17 amino acids. V dropped 5 bases and J dropped 0; count of bases not matched to a gene: 8. CDR1 is SGHRS, CDR2 YFSETQ, per germline. The CDR3 is CASSSGQGTATNEKLFF. DNA of the CDR3: TGCGCCAGCAGTTCGGGACAGGGAACCGCAACTAATGAAAAACTGTTTTTT.

V and J are TRBV10-3 and TRBJ1-5; 9 bases match TRBD1. Germline lookup yields CDR1 ENHRY and CDR2 SYGVKD. The CDR3 has 15 residues. V was clipped by 4 bases and J by 1 base; unmatched bases: 2. The CDR3 DNA reads TGTGCCATCAGTGGCGGGACAGGGAGCAATCAGCCCCAGCATTTT. It encodes CAISGGTGSNQPQHF.

The V call is TRBV11-2, the J call TRBJ2-3, with D possibly TRBD1 on 6 matching bases. The V gene's germline CDR1 is SGHAT and CDR2 FQNNGV. This CDR3 comprises 14 residues. Trimming pared 5 bases from V and 4 bases from J, leaving 13 bases between. The CDR3 DNA sequence: TGTGCCAGCAGCCCTCTGACAGGCGCAGATACGCAGTATTTT. As protein: CASSPLTGADTQYF. Based on the CDR3 plus reference TRBV11-2 and TRBJ2-3, the full variable domain is EAGVAQSPRYKIIEKRQSVAFWCNPISGHATLYWYQQILGQGPKLLIQFQNNGVVDDSQLPKDRFSAERLKGVDSTLKIQPAKLEDSAVYLCASSPLTGADTQYFGPGTRLTVL.